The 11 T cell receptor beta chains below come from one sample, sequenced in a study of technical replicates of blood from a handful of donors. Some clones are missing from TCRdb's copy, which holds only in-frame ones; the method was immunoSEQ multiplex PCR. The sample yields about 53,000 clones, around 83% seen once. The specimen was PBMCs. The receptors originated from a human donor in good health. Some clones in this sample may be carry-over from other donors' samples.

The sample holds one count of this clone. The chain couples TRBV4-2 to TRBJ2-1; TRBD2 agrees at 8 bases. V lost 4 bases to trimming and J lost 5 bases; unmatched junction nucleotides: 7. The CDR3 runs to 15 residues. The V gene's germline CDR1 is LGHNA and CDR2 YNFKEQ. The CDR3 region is CASSPQRERDNEQFF. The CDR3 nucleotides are TGTGCCAGCAGCCCCCAGCGGGAGCGGGACAATGAGCAGTTCTTC.

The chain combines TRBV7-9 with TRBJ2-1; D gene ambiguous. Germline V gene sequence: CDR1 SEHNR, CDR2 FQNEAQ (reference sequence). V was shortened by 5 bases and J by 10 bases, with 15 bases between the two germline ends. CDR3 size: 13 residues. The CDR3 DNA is TGTGCCAGCAGCCGACCCGGAGATAAAGAGCAGTTCTTC. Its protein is CASSRPGDKEQFF.

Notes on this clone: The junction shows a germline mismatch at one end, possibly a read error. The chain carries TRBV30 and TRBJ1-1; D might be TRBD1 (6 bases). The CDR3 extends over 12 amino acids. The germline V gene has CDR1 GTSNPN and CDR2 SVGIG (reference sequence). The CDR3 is CAWTPGQPEAFF. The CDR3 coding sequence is TGTGCCTGGACTCCGGGACAACCTGAGGCTTTCTTT. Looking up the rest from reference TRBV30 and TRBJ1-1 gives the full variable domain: SQTIHQWPATLVQPVGSPLSLECTVEGTSNPNLYWYRQAAGRGLQLLFYSVGIGQISSEVPQNLSASRPQDRQFILSSKKLLLSDSGFYLCAWTPGQPEAFFGQGTRLTVV.

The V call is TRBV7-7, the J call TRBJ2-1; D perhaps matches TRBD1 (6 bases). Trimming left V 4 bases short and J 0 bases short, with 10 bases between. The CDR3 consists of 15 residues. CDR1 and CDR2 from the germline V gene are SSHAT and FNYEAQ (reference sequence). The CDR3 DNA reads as TGTGCCAGCAGCTCAGGACAGAGCTCCTACAATGAGCAGTTCTTC. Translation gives CASSSGQSSYNEQFF. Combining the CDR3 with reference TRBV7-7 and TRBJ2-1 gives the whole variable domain GAGVSQSPRYKVTKRGQDVTLRCDPISSHATLYWYQQALGQGPEFLTYFNYEAQPDKSGLPSDRFSAERPEGSISTLTIQRTEQRDSAMYRCASSSGQSSYNEQFFGPGTRLTVL.

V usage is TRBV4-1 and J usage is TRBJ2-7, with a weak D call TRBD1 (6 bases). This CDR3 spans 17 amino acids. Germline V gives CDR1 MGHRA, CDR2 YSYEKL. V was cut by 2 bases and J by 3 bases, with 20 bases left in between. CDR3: CASSQNTPGTIYYEQYF. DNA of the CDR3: TGCGCCAGCAGCCAAAATACCCCCGGGACAATATACTACGAGCAGTACTTC.

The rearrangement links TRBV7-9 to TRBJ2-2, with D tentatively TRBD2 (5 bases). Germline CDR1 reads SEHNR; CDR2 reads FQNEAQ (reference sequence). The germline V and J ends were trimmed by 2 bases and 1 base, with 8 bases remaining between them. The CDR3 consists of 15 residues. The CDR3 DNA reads TGTGCCAGCAGCTTATTCGGGATGAACACCGGGGAGCTGTTTTTT. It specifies CASSLFGMNTGELFF.

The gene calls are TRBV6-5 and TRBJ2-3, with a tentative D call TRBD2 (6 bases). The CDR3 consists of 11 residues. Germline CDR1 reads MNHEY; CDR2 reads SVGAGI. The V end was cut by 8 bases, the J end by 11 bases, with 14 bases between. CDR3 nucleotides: TGTGCCAGCGGACTATTACAGAGGCAGTATTTT. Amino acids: CASGLLQRQYF.

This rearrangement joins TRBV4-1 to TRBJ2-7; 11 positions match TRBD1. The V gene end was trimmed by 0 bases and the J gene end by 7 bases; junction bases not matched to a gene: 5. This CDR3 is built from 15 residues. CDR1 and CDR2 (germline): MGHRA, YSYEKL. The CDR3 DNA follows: TGCGCCAGCAGCCAAGATTGGACAGGGGGCGATGAGCAGTACTTC. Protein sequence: CASSQDWTGGDEQYF.

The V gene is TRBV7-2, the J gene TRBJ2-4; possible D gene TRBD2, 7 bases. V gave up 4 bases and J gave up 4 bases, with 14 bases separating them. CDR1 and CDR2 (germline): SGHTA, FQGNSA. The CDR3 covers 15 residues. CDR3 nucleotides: TGTGCCAGCAGCTCCGGGGGGCCCTTAAAAAACATTCAGTACTTC. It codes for CASSSGGPLKNIQYF.

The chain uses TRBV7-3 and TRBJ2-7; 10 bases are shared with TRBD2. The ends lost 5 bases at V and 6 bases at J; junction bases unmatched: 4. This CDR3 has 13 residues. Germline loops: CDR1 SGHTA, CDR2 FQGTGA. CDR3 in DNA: TGTGCCAGCAGCCCGGGACTAGCGCGCGAGCAGTACTTC. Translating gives CASSPGLAREQYF.

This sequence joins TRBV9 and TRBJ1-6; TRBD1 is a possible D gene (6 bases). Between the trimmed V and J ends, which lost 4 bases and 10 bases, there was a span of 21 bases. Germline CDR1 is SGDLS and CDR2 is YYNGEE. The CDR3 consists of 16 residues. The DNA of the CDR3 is TGTGCCAGCAGCCAAGTAACGGGGGGCCCGGGGTCACCCCTCCACTTT. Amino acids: CASSQVTGGPGSPLHF.